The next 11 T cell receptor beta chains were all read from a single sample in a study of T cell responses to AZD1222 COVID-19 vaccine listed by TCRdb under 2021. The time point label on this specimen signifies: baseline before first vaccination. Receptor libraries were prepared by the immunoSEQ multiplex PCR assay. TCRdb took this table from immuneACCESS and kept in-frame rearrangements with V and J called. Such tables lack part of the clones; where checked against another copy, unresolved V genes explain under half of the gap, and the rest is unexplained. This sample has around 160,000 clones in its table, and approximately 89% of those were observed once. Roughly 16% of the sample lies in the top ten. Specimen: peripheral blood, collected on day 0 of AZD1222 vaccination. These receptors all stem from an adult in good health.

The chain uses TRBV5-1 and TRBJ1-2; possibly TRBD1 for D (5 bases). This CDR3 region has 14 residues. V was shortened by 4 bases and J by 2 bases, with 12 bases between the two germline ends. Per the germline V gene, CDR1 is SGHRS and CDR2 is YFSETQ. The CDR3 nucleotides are TGCGCCAGCAGCATGGGACGGGAGAACTATGGCTACACCTTC. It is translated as CASSMGRENYGYTF.

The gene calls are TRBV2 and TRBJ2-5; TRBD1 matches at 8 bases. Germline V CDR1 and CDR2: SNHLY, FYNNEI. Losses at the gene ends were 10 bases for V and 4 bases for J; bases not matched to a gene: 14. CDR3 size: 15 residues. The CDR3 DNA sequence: TGTGCCACCAACGGGCAGGGGGCCCATACAGAGACCCAGTACTTC. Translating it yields CATNGQGAHTETQYF.

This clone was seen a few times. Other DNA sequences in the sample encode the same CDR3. The CDR3 bases are TGTGCCAGCAGCTTACTACAGGGGACCTATGGCTACACCTTC. Translation: CASSLLQGTYGYTF. V gene TRBV5-6 combines with J gene TRBJ1-2, with TRBD1 matching 7 bases. CDR3 size: 14 residues. After removal of 2 bases from V and 4 bases from J, the junction contained 5 bases not matched to a gene. The germline V gene encodes CDR1 SGHDT and CDR2 YYEEEE.

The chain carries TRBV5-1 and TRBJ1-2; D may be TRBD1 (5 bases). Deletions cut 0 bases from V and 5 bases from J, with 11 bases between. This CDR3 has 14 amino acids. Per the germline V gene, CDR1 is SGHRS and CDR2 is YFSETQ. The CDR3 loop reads CASSLGQGLYGYTF. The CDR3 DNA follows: TGCGCCAGCAGCTTGGGGCAGGGATTATATGGCTACACCTTC.

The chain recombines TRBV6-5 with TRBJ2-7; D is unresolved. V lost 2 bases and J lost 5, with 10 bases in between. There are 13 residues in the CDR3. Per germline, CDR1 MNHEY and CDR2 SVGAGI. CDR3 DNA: TGTGCCAGCAGTTACGTGGGTTACGACGAGCAGTACTTC. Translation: CASSYVGYDEQYF.

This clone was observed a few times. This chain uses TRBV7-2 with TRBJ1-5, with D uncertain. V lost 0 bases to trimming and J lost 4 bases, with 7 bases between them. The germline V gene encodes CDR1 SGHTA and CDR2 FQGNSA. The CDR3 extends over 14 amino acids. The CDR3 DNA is TGTGCCAGCAGCTTAGCACATAAGAATCAGCCCCAGCATTTT. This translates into CASSLAHKNQPQHF.

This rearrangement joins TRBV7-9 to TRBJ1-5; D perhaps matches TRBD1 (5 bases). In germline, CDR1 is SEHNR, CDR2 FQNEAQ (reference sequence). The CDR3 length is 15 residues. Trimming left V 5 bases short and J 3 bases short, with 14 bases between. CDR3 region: CASSTAGTDNQPQHF. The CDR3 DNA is TGTGCCAGCAGCACAGCCGGGACCGACAATCAGCCCCAGCATTTT.

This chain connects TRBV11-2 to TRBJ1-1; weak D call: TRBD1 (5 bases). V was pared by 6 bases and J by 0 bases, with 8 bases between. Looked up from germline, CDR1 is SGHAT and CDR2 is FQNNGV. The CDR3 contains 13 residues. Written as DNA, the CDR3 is TGTGCCAGCAGGACAGTCATGAACACTGAAGCTTTCTTT. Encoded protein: CASRTVMNTEAFF.

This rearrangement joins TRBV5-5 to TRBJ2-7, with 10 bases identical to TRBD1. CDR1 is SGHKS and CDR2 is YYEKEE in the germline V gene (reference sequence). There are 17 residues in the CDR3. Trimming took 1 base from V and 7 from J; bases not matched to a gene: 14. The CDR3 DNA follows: TGTGCCAGCAGCTTGTCTGGTCTACTTAGGACAGGGGGAGAGCAGTACTTC. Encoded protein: CASSLSGLLRTGGEQYF.

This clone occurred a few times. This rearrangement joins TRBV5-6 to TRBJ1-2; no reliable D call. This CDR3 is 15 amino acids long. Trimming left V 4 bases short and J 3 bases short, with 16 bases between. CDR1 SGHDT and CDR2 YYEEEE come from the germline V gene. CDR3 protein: CASSPLPGKDYGYTF. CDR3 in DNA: TGTGCCAGCAGCCCGCTGCCGGGGAAGGACTATGGCTACACCTTC.

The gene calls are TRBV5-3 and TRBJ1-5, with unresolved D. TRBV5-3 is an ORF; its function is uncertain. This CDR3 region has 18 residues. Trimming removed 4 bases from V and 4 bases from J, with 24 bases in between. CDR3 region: CARSQALVSLLGNQPQHF. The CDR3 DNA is TGTGCCAGAAGCCAAGCCCTTGTAAGTCTCCTGGGGAATCAGCCCCAGCATTTT.